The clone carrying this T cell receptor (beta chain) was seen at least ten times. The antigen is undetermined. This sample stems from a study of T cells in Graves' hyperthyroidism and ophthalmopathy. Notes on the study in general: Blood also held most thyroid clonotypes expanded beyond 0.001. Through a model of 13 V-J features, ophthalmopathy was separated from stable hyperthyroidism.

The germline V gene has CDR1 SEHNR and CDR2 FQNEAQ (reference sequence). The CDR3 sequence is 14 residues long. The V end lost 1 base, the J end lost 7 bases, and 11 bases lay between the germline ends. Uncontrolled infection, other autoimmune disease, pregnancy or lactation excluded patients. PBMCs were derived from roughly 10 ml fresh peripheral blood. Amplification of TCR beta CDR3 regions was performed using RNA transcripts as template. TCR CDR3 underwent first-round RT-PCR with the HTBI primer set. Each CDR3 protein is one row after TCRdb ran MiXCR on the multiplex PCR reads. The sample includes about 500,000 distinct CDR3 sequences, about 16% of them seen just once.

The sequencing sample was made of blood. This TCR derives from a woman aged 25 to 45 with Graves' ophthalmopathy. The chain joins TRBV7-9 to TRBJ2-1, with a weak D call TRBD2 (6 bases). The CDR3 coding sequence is TGTGCCAGCAGCTTAGGGAGTCTAGCGAATGAGCAGTTCTTC. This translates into CASSLGSLANEQFF. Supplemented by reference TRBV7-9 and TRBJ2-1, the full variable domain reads DTGVSQNPRHKITKRGQNVTFRCDPISEHNRLYWYRQTLGQGPEFLTYFQNEAQLEKSRLLSDRFSAERPKGSFSTLEIQRTEQGDSAMYLCASSLGSLANEQFFGPGTRLTVL.